These 3 T cell receptor beta chains came from one sample sequenced in a study of blood T cell repertoires in COVID-19. Libraries were prepared by immunoSEQ multiplex PCR; TCRdb keeps only in-frame clonotypes and omits some of them. Here the sample spans roughly 180,000 clones, around 84% being singletons. The sample comprised peripheral blood. These receptors were collected from a woman in her fifties or sixties with COVID-19, enrolled during active disease.

The rearrangement joins TRBV7-2 to TRBJ2-5; 7 nucleotides agree with TRBD2. V was pared by 5 bases and J by 5 bases, with 8 bases of the junction left unmatched. The germline V gene encodes CDR1 SGHTA and CDR2 FQGNSA. CDR3 size: 14 residues. The CDR3 reads CASSRMGGSETQYF. CDR3 DNA sequence: TGTGCCAGCAGCCGTATGGGGGGGAGTGAGACCCAGTACTTC.

The V gene is TRBV5-1, the J gene TRBJ2-3; TRBD2 matches 15 bases. The J segment lost 4 bases and the V segment lost 3 bases, leaving 3 bases of the junction unmatched. Germline CDR1 and CDR2: SGHRS and YFSETQ. This CDR3 region has 16 residues. This chain's CDR3 is CASSYGLAGGPDTQYF. The CDR3 coding sequence is TGCGCCAGCAGCTACGGACTAGCGGGGGGGCCAGATACGCAGTATTTT.

The chain has TRBV7-9 and TRBJ2-7; TRBD2 aligns across 8 bases. The germline V gene has CDR1 SEHNR and CDR2 FQNEAQ (reference sequence). There are 13 residues in the CDR3. The junction had 4 bases not matched to a gene; V was cut back by 5 bases and J by 4 bases. The CDR3 nucleotides read TGTGCCAGCAGCACGGGAGGGGAATACGAGCAGTACTTC. The encoded protein is CASSTGGEYEQYF.